Presented here are 24 T cell receptor beta chains from one specimen sequenced in a study of lymphopenia after photon versus proton radiotherapy. TCRdb's copy holds only in-frame clones and misses some; the assay was immunoSEQ multiplex PCR. The profile shows approximately 25,000 clones, over 80% of them singletons. The sample in question was peripheral blood, obtained from a patient treated with proton-based radiotherapy. The receptors derive from a woman in her seventies with pancreatic cancer.

The chain couples TRBV28 to TRBJ1-2; the D gene is possibly TRBD1 (5 bases). The CDR3 is made up of 15 amino acids. V shed 3 bases and J shed 1 base, with 12 bases lying between them. Germline assignment: CDR1 MDHEN and CDR2 SYDVKM. The CDR3 is CASSFSVTVNYGYTF. CDR3 nucleotides: TGTGCCAGCAGTTTCTCGGTGACAGTTAACTATGGCTACACCTTC.

About this clone itself: One junction end does not reproduce the germline sequence, and a read error may be involved. This chain links TRBV6-5 with TRBJ2-5, with 14 bases matching TRBD2. Germline V lookup: CDR1 MNHEY, CDR2 SVGAGI. This CDR3 spans 15 amino acids. CDR3 region: CASGRVRLAGGPIHF. CDR3 DNA sequence: TGTGCCAGCGGACGAGTTCGACTAGCGGGAGGGCCGATCCACTTC.

The chain employs TRBV5-6 and TRBJ1-1; D gene uncertain. From germline, CDR1 is SGHDT and CDR2 YYEEEE. The CDR3 runs 17 residues. The V end was cut by 0 bases, the J end by 1 base, with 16 bases between. CDR3 in DNA: TGTGCCAGCAGCTTGGACGCTTACGCCGGATCGAACACTGAAGCTTTCTTT. It translates to CASSLDAYAGSNTEAFF.

A remark on this clone: This same CDR3 is encoded by further DNA sequences in the sample. The DNA of the CDR3 is TGCGCCAGCAGCTGGGGAGGGGGGGGCGAGCAGTACTTC. It codes for CASSWGGGGEQYF. V gene TRBV5-1 combines with J gene TRBJ2-7; D possibly corresponds to TRBD2 (7 bases). Germline-derived CDR1 and CDR2 are SGHRS and YFSETQ. The CDR3 sequence is 13 residues long. Trimming left V 3 bases short and J 6 bases short, with 13 bases between.

This clone was observed a single time. Other DNA sequences from this sample encode an identical CDR3 as well. DNA of the CDR3: TGTGCCAGCAGTGAAGGGGGCCTAGCCTACGAGCAGTACTTC. It codes for CASSEGGLAYEQYF. The rearrangement joins TRBV2 to TRBJ2-7; maybe TRBD1 (5 bases). This CDR3 spans 14 amino acids. The germline V gene encodes CDR1 SNHLY and CDR2 FYNNEI. V lost 1 base to trimming and J lost 2 bases, with 9 bases between them.

The J gene is TRBJ2-7, the V gene TRBV7-2; TRBD1 agrees at 8 bases. The V gene's germline CDR1 is SGHTA and CDR2 FQGNSA. The CDR3 runs 14 residues. V lost 6 bases to trimming and J lost 1 base; unmatched junction nucleotides: 5. The CDR3 sequence is CASRGQVLSYEQYF. The DNA of the CDR3 is TGTGCCAGCAGGGGACAGGTTCTATCCTACGAGCAGTACTTC.

The chain employs TRBV7-9 and TRBJ2-3; D ambiguous. Looked up from germline, CDR1 is SEHNR and CDR2 is FQNEAQ (reference sequence). CDR3 size: 15 residues. V was trimmed by 0 bases and J by 0 bases, leaving 7 bases between them. The CDR3 DNA reads as TGTGCCAGCAGCTTAGCGTCCCCAAGCACAGATACGCAGTATTTT. Residues: CASSLASPSTDTQYF.

This clone was seen a single time. V is TRBV5-1 and J is TRBJ2-5, with D unclear. The CDR3 consists of 14 residues. Germline V gives CDR1 SGHRS, CDR2 YFSETQ. V dropped 0 bases and J dropped 1 base, with 7 bases sitting between them. The CDR3 sequence is CASSLVHAQETQYF. CDR3 nucleotide sequence: TGCGCCAGCAGCTTGGTGCACGCCCAAGAGACCCAGTACTTC.

The J gene is TRBJ2-3, the V gene TRBV27; D not certain. Trimming pared 4 bases from V and 4 bases from J, leaving 21 bases between. The CDR3 loop spans 17 amino acids. Germline CDR1 and CDR2: MNHEY and SMNVEV (reference sequence). The chain's CDR3 is CASSSYFSGKSADTQYF. The DNA for the CDR3 is TGTGCCAGCAGTTCCTACTTTAGTGGAAAGTCGGCAGATACGCAGTATTTT.

The gene calls are TRBV28 and TRBJ1-1; D call uncertain. The ends were cut back, 7 bases at V and 6 bases at J, with 18 bases in the middle. Germline values: CDR1 MDHEN, CDR2 SYDVKM. The CDR3 sequence is 14 residues long. The CDR3 reads CASKATPGEPEAFF. For the CDR3, the DNA is TGTGCCAGCAAGGCGACACCGGGCGAACCTGAAGCTTTCTTT.

This clone occurred a few times. This rearrangement joins TRBV30 to TRBJ2-2, with D possibly matching TRBD1 (5 bases). The V end lost 4 bases, the J end lost 3 bases, and 9 bases lay between the germline ends. The CDR3 contains 13 residues. Germline V gene lookup returns CDR1 GTSNPN and CDR2 SVGIG (reference sequence). This CDR3 reads CAWTGLYTGELFF. The CDR3, as DNA: TGTGCCTGGACAGGGCTATACACCGGGGAGCTGTTTTTT. The full variable domain, its missing parts supplied by reference TRBV30 and TRBJ2-2, is SQTIHQWPATLVQPVGSPLSLECTVEGTSNPNLYWYRQAAGRGLQLLFYSVGIGQISSEVPQNLSASRPQDRQFILSSKKLLLSDSGFYLCAWTGLYTGELFFGEGSRLTVL.

This rearrangement joins TRBV6-5 to TRBJ2-5, with D perhaps matching TRBD2 (5 bases). Looked up from germline, CDR1 is MNHEY and CDR2 is SVGAGI. CDR3 size: 14 residues. Trimming removed 5 bases from V and 1 base from J, with 11 bases in between. CDR3: CASSPPGIQETQYF. CDR3 nucleotides: TGTGCCAGCAGTCCCCCCGGGATCCAAGAGACCCAGTACTTC.

V and J are TRBV2 and TRBJ1-1; D is unclear. V was trimmed by 7 bases and J by 6 bases, leaving 21 bases between them. There are 15 residues in the CDR3. Germline lookup yields CDR1 SNHLY and CDR2 FYNNEI. The CDR3 nucleotides are TGTGCCAGCATTTCTGGGCAGCGATTTGGGGCTGAAGCTTTCTTT. Protein sequence: CASISGQRFGAEAFF.

The chain combines TRBV18 with TRBJ2-4; 12 bases map to TRBD2. The V gene's germline CDR1 is KGHSH and CDR2 LQKENI. Losses at the gene ends were 6 bases for V and 1 base for J; bases not matched to a gene: 13. CDR3 size: 19 residues. The CDR3 nucleotides read TGTGCCAGCTCGCCGCCGACTAGCGGGAGTACGAGGGCCAAAAACATTCAGTACTTC. Translation: CASSPPTSGSTRAKNIQYF.

The J gene is TRBJ1-1, the V gene TRBV5-4; D remains unclear. Deletions cut 2 bases from V and 3 bases from J, with 11 bases between. Germline CDR1 and CDR2: SGHNT and YYREEE (reference sequence). The CDR3 spans 14 residues. The DNA for the CDR3 is TGTGCCAGCAGCTTCGGAGGCCTGGACACTGAAGCTTTCTTT. Translating gives CASSFGGLDTEAFF.

This chain links TRBV7-9 with TRBJ2-5; no definite D call. CDR3 length: 12 residues. Germline values: CDR1 SEHNR, CDR2 FQNEAQ (reference sequence). Trimming took off 5 bases at V and 4 bases at J, with 8 bases between the two ends. CDR3 coding DNA: TGTGCCAGCAGCCTGGTACTAGAGACCCAGTACTTC. Protein product: CASSLVLETQYF.

The chain has TRBV30 and TRBJ2-7; 9 bases match TRBD1. The CDR3 totals 14 residues. Losses at the gene ends were 2 bases for V and 6 bases for J; bases not matched to a gene: 8. Germline V gene lookup returns CDR1 GTSNPN and CDR2 SVGIG (reference sequence). CDR3 sequence (DNA): TGTGCCTGGAGTTCCTGGACAGGGGTCTCCGAGCAGTACTTC. Its translation is CAWSSWTGVSEQYF.

The rearrangement joins TRBV27 to TRBJ2-5, with 8 positions matching TRBD1. The CDR3 is 13 amino acids. The J segment lost 4 bases and the V segment lost 3 bases, leaving 1 base of the junction unmatched. Germline V CDR1 and CDR2: MNHEY, SMNVEV (reference sequence). CDR3 sequence reads: CASSFGQGETQYF. Written as DNA, the CDR3 is TGTGCCAGCAGTTTCGGACAGGGAGAGACCCAGTACTTC.

This chain links TRBV19 with TRBJ2-2; TRBD1 aligns across 9 bases. Germline CDR1 and CDR2: LNHDA and SQIVND (reference sequence). With 5 bases clipped from V and 4 bases from J, the junction kept 5 bases outside the gene matches. The CDR3 covers 15 residues. CDR3 sequence: CASSPGQGSTGELFF. In DNA form, the CDR3 reads TGTGCCAGTAGTCCCGGACAGGGGAGCACCGGGGAGCTGTTTTTT.

The CDR3 reads CSVGTNTGELFF. The CDR3 region has the DNA TGCAGCGTTGGGACGAACACCGGGGAGCTGTTTTTT. This chain joins TRBV29-1 and TRBJ2-2; no clear D gene. Germline CDR1 reads SQVTM; CDR2 reads ANQGSEA. Trimming removed 4 bases from V and 0 bases from J, with 3 bases in between. The CDR3 runs to 12 residues.

The chain is built from TRBV2 and TRBJ1-1; TRBD1 matches 7 bases. The CDR3 is 12 residues long. The V gene end was trimmed by 3 bases and the J gene end by 10 bases; junction bases not matched to a gene: 5. Germline V CDR1 and CDR2: SNHLY, FYNNEI. The CDR3: CASSENRDRAFF. CDR3 nucleotide sequence: TGTGCCAGCAGTGAGAACCGGGACAGAGCTTTCTTT.

This sequence joins TRBV2 and TRBJ1-1; 7 bases align to TRBD1. Germline loops: CDR1 SNHLY, CDR2 FYNNEI. V gave up 8 bases and J gave up 1 base; unmatched junction bases: 7. This CDR3 region has 14 residues. CDR3 sequence (DNA): TGTGCCAGCGGTATTACAGGGGCGAACACTGAAGCTTTCTTT. Translated: CASGITGANTEAFF. Looking up the rest from reference TRBV2 and TRBJ1-1 gives the full variable domain: EPEVTQTPSHQVTQMGQEVILRCVPISNHLYFYWYRQILGQKVEFLVSFYNNEISEKSEIFDDQFSVERPDGSNFTLKIRSTKLEDSAMYFCASGITGANTEAFFGQGTRLTVV.

The CDR3 DNA reads as TGTGCCAGCAGCCCCCAGGGGGCCTCTGGGGCCAACGTCCTGACTTTC. Protein product: CASSPQGASGANVLTF. This rearrangement joins TRBV14 to TRBJ2-6; 8 nucleotides align to TRBD1. The CDR3 totals 16 residues. In germline, CDR1 is SGHDN, CDR2 FVKESK. After removal of 4 bases from V and 0 bases from J, the junction contained 2 bases not matched to a gene.

The gene calls are TRBV18 and TRBJ2-1, with 7 positions matching TRBD2. The CDR3 has 17 residues. V gave up 3 bases and J gave up 2 bases; unmatched junction bases: 10. Germline values: CDR1 KGHSH, CDR2 LQKENI. The CDR3 coding sequence is TGTGCCAGCTCACCTGGGAGGACGGGAGGCACCTACAATGAGCAGTTCTTC. Translation: CASSPGRTGGTYNEQFF.